This T cell receptor (beta chain) was sequenced during a study of response to subunit inactivated influenza vaccine. General study results and limits: Every seasonal influenza vaccination brings in few new T cells, the authors suggested.

This clonotype occurred a few times. Antigen: not known. MiXCR was run by TCRdb on the RT-PCR reads, yielding one entry per CDR3 protein. The table includes around 480,000 distinct CDR3 sequences, more than 15% detected once. CDR3 length: 17 amino acids. CDR1 and CDR2 from the germline V gene are MNHEY and SVGAGI. With V trimmed by 0 bases and J by 2 bases, 9 bases remained unmatched. V usage is TRBV6-5 and J usage is TRBJ2-7, with 8 bases fitting TRBD1. This sequence was found in a man in his fifties or sixties who received an inactivated influenza vaccine. The sequenced sample was CD4+ T cells sorted from PBMCs, obtained around 2 years after vaccination. This chain's CDR3 is CASSYSMYDRGTYEQYF. CDR3 bases: TGTGCCAGCAGTTACTCGATGTACGACAGGGGCACCTACGAGCAGTACTTC.